The 3 T cell receptor beta chains listed next were all sequenced from one sample in a study of tumor-infiltrating lymphocytes in primary liver carcinoma. The authors made TCR beta cDNA from around 500 ng total RNA with a constant-region primer. Researchers made the TCR beta libraries by running three nested multiplex PCR rounds with slightly modified ARM-PCR. The two initial PCR rounds, ten to eleven cycles each, used TRBV1-TRBV30 forward and C-beta reverse primers. TCRdb called the multiplex PCR reads again in MiXCR, with one record for every CDR3 protein. This table holds hundreds of thousands of distinct CDR3 sequences, approximately 54% found once. Germline DNA was also extracted, and blood RNA was taken from unsorted whole blood. The sequencing sample was made of peripheral blood. The receptors shown here come from a woman in her twenties or thirties with primary liver carcinoma and hepatitis B virus infection.

This clonotype showed up many times. This chain connects TRBV29-1 to TRBJ2-2; D unresolved. V was shortened by 0 bases and J by 4 bases, with 9 bases between the two germline ends. The CDR3 is made up of 14 amino acids. Germline V lookup: CDR1 SQVTM, CDR2 ANQGSEA. CDR3 sequence reads: CSVEDRSITGELFF. CDR3 sequence (DNA): TGCAGCGTTGAAGATCGATCCATCACCGGGGAGCTGTTTTTT.

This clonotype was recorded a few times. The chain carries TRBV29-1 and TRBJ1-4; TRBD1 is a possible D gene (5 bases). The V and J ends lost 8 bases and 8 bases respectively, with 18 bases between them. The V gene's germline CDR1 is SQVTM and CDR2 ANQGSEA. The CDR3 has 13 amino acids. This CDR3 reads CSRDQGRNEKLFF. CDR3 DNA: TGCAGCCGAGACCAGGGCAGGAACGAAAAACTGTTTTTT.

This clonotype was seen a handful of times. This chain uses TRBV5-5 with TRBJ1-1; D uncertain. The germline V gene encodes CDR1 SGHKS and CDR2 YYEKEE (reference sequence). This CDR3 is built from 14 residues. Trimming stripped 1 base from V and 0 bases from J, with 7 bases between. The CDR3 spells CASSLRNMNTEAFF. Here the CDR3 DNA reads TGTGCCAGCAGCTTGAGAAATATGAACACTGAAGCTTTCTTT.